The T cell receptor (beta chain) described here comes from a study of CD8 T cells in Susac syndrome. Study background: Patients with Susac syndrome were, at the time of blood collection, therapy-naive, maintained on corticosteroids, or maintained on intravenous immunoglobulin alone.

The CDR3 extends over 12 amino acids. V lost 6 bases to trimming and J lost 3 bases, with 9 bases between them. CDR1 and CDR2 (germline): MNHNY, SVGAGI (reference sequence). Findings and caveats of the study: The CD4+ T cell repertoires of Susac syndrome were found to show no clonal expansion.

On this clonotype: Antigen specificity is unknown.

A quantity of roughly 0.5 to 1 ug RNA underwent reverse transcription using random hexamers. TCRdb passed the immunoSEQ multiplex PCR reads through MiXCR, listing each CDR3 protein once. The sample has approximately 150,000 distinct CDR3 sequences, under 97% seen once; the top ten hold over 0.065%. Sequencing of TCR beta covered CD8+ and CD4+ T cells obtained from blood. The sequence was collected from a human donor with Susac syndrome. This chain uses TRBV6-6 with TRBJ2-7; D is unresolved. The sequenced sample was CD4+ T cells from PBMCs. The CDR3 bases are TGTGCCAGCAGCTACGGCCGCTACGAGCAGTACTTC. This codes for CASSYGRYEQYF.